These T cell receptor beta chains were read from a single sample in a study of blood T cell repertoires in COVID-19. Some clones are missing from TCRdb's copy, which holds only in-frame ones; the method was immunoSEQ multiplex PCR. The sample records approximately 250,000 clones, approximately 86% being singletons. Input material: peripheral blood. Source of these receptors: a man aged 25 to 40 with active or convalescent COVID-19. Both conserved end residues are part of each CDR3. D genes are given only for firm matches. A clone size is listed for some rows: how often the clone was seen (once, few, many), or a class if it is expanded.

NA NA TRBJ2-7 TRBV5-4 CASSRNRGSYEQYF TGTGCCAGCAGCCGCAATCGGGGCTCCTACGAGCAGTACTTC
once NA TRBJ1-2 TRBV12-3/TRBV12-4 CASSFSGYGYTF TGTGCCAGCAGTTTTTCCGGCTATGGCTACACCTTC
NA NA TRBJ1-1 TRBV5-1 CASSLEGANTEAFF TGCGCCAGCAGCTTGGAAGGGGCGAACACTGAAGCTTTCTTT
once TRBD2 TRBJ2-2 TRBV27 CASSFLAGGTANTGELFF TGTGCCAGCAGTTTTTTAGCGGGGGGCACCGCGAACACCGGGGAGCTGTTTTTT
NA NA TRBJ1-5 TRBV19 CASSIPFRGAKENQPQHF TGTGCCAGTAGTATACCGTTTCGGGGGGCGAAGGAAAATCAGCCCCAGCATTTT
once TRBD1 TRBJ1-1 TRBV5-1 CASSSTGYAFF TGCGCCAGCAGCTCGACAGGGTATGCTTTCTTT
few NA TRBJ1-2 TRBV29-1 CSVVGASNYGYTF TGCAGCGTTGTTGGGGCGTCGAACTATGGCTACACCTTC
NA NA TRBJ2-1 TRBV11-2 CASSYSVRGRGEQFF TGTGCCAGCAGCTACAGCGTCAGGGGAAGGGGTGAGCAGTTCTTC
NA TRBD2 TRBJ2-7 TRBV5-6 CASSLKGGGGLYEQYF TGTGCCAGCAGCTTGAAAGGCGGGGGAGGATTATACGAGCAGTACTTC
NA NA TRBJ1-1 TRBV29-1 CSVELKRSDTEAFF TGCAGCGTTGAATTAAAGAGATCGGACACTGAAGCTTTCTTT
NA TRBD1 TRBJ1-1 TRBV13 CASSPLGVDREAEAFF TGTGCCAGCAGTCCCCTGGGGGTAGACAGGGAGGCTGAAGCTTTCTTT
NA NA TRBJ1-5 TRBV7-9 CASSATTGNIANQPQHF TGTGCCAGCAGCGCTACCACAGGGAATATAGCCAATCAGCCCCAGCATTTT
NA NA TRBJ2-3 TRBV9 CASSSGDAQTQYF TGTGCCAGCAGCTCGGGGGACGCCCAAACGCAGTATTTT
once TRBD2 TRBJ2-7 TRBV6-1 CASSDPSSGDTYEQYF TGTGCCAGCAGTGACCCTAGCAGCGGGGATACCTACGAGCAGTACTTC
NA NA TRBJ2-2 TRBV7-3 CASRSSGHTGELFF TGTGCCAGCAGGTCCAGCGGGCACACCGGGGAGCTGTTTTTT
NA NA TRBJ1-2 TRBV14 CASSPGVYGYTF TGTGCCAGCAGCCCGGGGGTTTATGGCTACACCTTC
NA TRBD1 TRBJ2-3 TRBV7-2 CASSSWTGITDTQYF TGTGCCAGCAGCTCCTGGACAGGGATTACAGATACGCAGTATTTT
NA NA TRBJ1-2 TRBV6-5 CASNGASSFDGYTF TGTGCCAGCAATGGGGCCTCTTCGTTCGATGGCTACACCTTC
NA TRBD1 TRBJ2-2 TRBV13 CASSLERRTGYTTGELFF TGTGCCAGCAGCTTAGAGAGACGGACAGGGTATACGACCGGGGAGCTGTTTTTT
NA NA TRBJ2-7 TRBV3-1/TRBV3-2 CASSQDKGVRSSYEQYF TGTGCCAGCAGCCAAGATAAGGGGGTTAGGTCATCCTACGAGCAGTACTTC
NA NA TRBJ1-6 TRBV7-9 CASSRGVGGNSYNSPLHF TGTGCCAGCAGCCGTGGGGTTGGGGGCAACTCCTATAATTCACCCCTCCACTTT
NA TRBD2 TRBJ2-7 TRBV4-2 CASTDAAGGLYEQYF TGTGCCAGCACCGATGCGGCGGGGGGACTCTACGAGCAGTACTTC
NA TRBD1 TRBJ1-2 TRBV5-6 CASTTDRDNYGYTF TGTGCCAGCACCACGGACAGGGACAACTATGGCTACACCTTC
NA NA TRBJ2-1 TRBV5-1 CASSSSPVVFNNEQFF TGCGCCAGCAGCTCATCCCCGGTAGTATTCAACAATGAGCAGTTCTTC
NA TRBD1 TRBJ1-3 TRBV9 CASSVAGTEGNTIYF TGTGCCAGCAGCGTAGCAGGGACAGAGGGAAACACCATATATTTT
once TRBD2 TRBJ2-5 TRBV5-4 CASGTSGVETQYF TGTGCCAGCGGGACTAGCGGGGTCGAGACCCAGTACTTC
NA TRBD1 TRBJ1-4 TRBV19 CASSGGSGQPEKLFF TGTGCCAGTAGTGGGGGTTCGGGACAGCCTGAAAAACTGTTTTTT
NA NA TRBJ2-7 TRBV12-3/TRBV12-4 CASAISYEQYF TGTGCCAGCGCTATTTCCTACGAGCAGTACTTC
NA NA TRBJ1-5 TRBV7-9 CASSLVFDTGTYSNQPQHF TGTGCCAGCAGCTTAGTGTTCGATACAGGCACCTATAGCAATCAGCCCCAGCATTTT
NA TRBD2 TRBJ2-1 TRBV5-4 CASAGGGPVNEQFF TGTGCCAGCGCCGGGGGGGGCCCCGTAAATGAGCAGTTCTTC
NA NA TRBJ1-1 TRBV10-3 CAIQGHTNTEAFF TGTGCCATACAAGGACATACGAACACTGAAGCTTTCTTT
NA NA TRBJ2-2 TRBV9 CASSVVPENTGELFF TGTGCCAGCAGCGTAGTCCCAGAGAACACCGGGGAGCTGTTTTTT
NA NA TRBJ2-2 TRBV9 CASSVVSSGELFF TGTGCCAGCAGCGTAGTTAGCTCCGGGGAGCTGTTTTTT
NA NA TRBJ1-1 TRBV2 CASSEAYFGPNTEAFF TGTGCCAGCAGTGAAGCGTATTTTGGGCCTAACACTGAAGCTTTCTTT
NA NA TRBJ1-1 TRBV29-1 CSVDRRGGTEAFF TGCAGCGTTGATCGTAGGGGGGGCACTGAAGCTTTCTTT
once NA TRBJ1-1 TRBV11-3 CASSGGGEDTEAFF TGTGCCAGCAGTGGGGGCGGAGAAGACACTGAAGCTTTCTTT
NA NA TRBJ1-6 TRBV19 CASRTGNSPLHF TGTGCCAGTAGGACAGGCAATTCACCCCTCCACTTT
NA NA TRBJ1-6 TRBV27 CASSLSNPQYNSPLHF TGTGCCAGCAGTTTATCGAATCCACAGTATAATTCACCCCTCCACTTT
NA NA TRBJ1-4 TRBV12-3/TRBV12-4 CASSPATNEKLFF TGTGCCAGCAGCCCTGCAACTAATGAAAAACTGTTTTTT
NA NA TRBJ1-1 TRBV13 CASSLSRLAFF TGTGCCAGCAGCTTGAGTCGTTTAGCTTTCTTT
NA NA TRBJ2-6 TRBV11-2 CASSFAWGVSGANVLTF TGTGCCAGCAGCTTCGCATGGGGCGTCTCTGGGGCCAACGTCCTGACTTTC
NA TRBD2 TRBJ2-5 TRBV7-6 CASSFSGGAEETQYF TGTGCCAGCAGCTTTAGCGGGGGGGCAGAAGAGACCCAGTACTTC
few NA TRBJ1-3 TRBV2 CASRRESGNTIYF TGTGCCAGCAGGAGAGAGTCTGGAAACACCATATATTTT
NA TRBD2 TRBJ2-7 TRBV19 CASSMYGTRDYEQYF TGTGCCAGTAGTATGTACGGGACTAGGGATTACGAGCAGTACTTC
once TRBD2 TRBJ2-1 TRBV5-1 CASSAMLAGGRNNEQFF TGCGCCAGCAGCGCTATGCTAGCGGGGGGGAGGAACAATGAGCAGTTCTTC
NA NA TRBJ2-7 TRBV5-1 CASSFSGAYEQYF TGCGCCAGCAGCTTCTCAGGGGCCTACGAGCAGTACTTC
NA TRBD1 TRBJ1-1 TRBV15 CATSKTGGLNTEAFF TGTGCCACCAGCAAAACAGGGGGTCTGAACACTGAAGCTTTCTTT
NA TRBD1 TRBJ2-5 TRBV3-1/TRBV3-2 CASSLIATGELSQETQYF TGTGCCAGCAGCCTGATTGCGACAGGGGAGTTAAGCCAAGAGACCCAGTACTTC
NA NA TRBJ1-2 TRBV7-9 CASSLEGEGTYGYTF TGTGCCAGCAGCTTAGAAGGTGAGGGAACCTATGGCTACACCTTC
NA TRBD1 TRBJ1-5 TRBV27 CASSRMTGIGNQPQHF TGTGCCAGCAGTCGTATGACAGGGATCGGCAATCAGCCCCAGCATTTT
NA NA TRBJ2-7 TRBV7-6 CASSSISYEQYF TGTGCCAGCAGCTCGATTAGTTACGAGCAGTACTTC
once NA TRBJ2-1 TRBV20-1 CSASSTPSSYNEQFF TGCAGTGCTAGTTCGACTCCCAGCTCCTACAATGAGCAGTTCTTC
NA TRBD2 TRBJ2-3 TRBV4-3 CASSQDLAGNTDTQYF TGCGCCAGCAGCCAAGACCTAGCGGGGAACACAGATACGCAGTATTTT
NA NA TRBJ1-2 TRBV4-3 CASSHYTYGYTF TGCGCCAGCAGCCACTATACCTATGGCTACACCTTC
NA TRBD1 TRBJ1-6 TRBV29-1 CSARDSNSPLHF TGCAGCGCCCGGGACAGTAATTCACCCCTCCACTTT
NA NA TRBJ1-2 TRBV6-6 CASSPTRGWDGYTF TGTGCCAGCAGCCCGACCCGCGGTTGGGATGGCTACACCTTC
NA TRBD2 TRBJ2-1 TRBV5-5 CASSSIPGLAGSGEQFF TGTGCCAGCAGCTCGATTCCAGGACTAGCGGGGTCCGGTGAGCAGTTCTTC
NA NA TRBJ1-2 TRBV9 CASSVRGSGGTIGGYTF TGTGCCAGCAGCGTAAGGGGTTCAGGCGGTACAATCGGCGGCTACACCTTC
NA TRBD1 TRBJ1-5 TRBV6-2/TRBV6-3 CASSPGGGNQPQHF TGTGCCAGCAGTCCAGGGGGCGGCAATCAGCCCCAGCATTTT
NA TRBD1 TRBJ2-3 TRBV7-2 CASSLDRGKTDTQYF TGTGCCAGCAGCTTAGACAGGGGGAAAACAGATACGCAGTATTTT